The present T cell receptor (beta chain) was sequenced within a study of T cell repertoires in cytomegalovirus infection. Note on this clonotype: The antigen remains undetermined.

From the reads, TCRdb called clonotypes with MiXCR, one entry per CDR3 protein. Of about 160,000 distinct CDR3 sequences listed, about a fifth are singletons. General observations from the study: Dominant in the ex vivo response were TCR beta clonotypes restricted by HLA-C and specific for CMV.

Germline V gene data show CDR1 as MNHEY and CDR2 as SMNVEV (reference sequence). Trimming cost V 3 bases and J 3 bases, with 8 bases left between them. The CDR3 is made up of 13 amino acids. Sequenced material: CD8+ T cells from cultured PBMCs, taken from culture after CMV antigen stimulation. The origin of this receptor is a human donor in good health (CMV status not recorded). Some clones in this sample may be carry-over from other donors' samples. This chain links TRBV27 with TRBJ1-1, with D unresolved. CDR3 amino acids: CASSLADYTEAFF. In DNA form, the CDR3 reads TGTGCCAGCAGTTTGGCCGACTACACTGAAGCTTTCTTT.